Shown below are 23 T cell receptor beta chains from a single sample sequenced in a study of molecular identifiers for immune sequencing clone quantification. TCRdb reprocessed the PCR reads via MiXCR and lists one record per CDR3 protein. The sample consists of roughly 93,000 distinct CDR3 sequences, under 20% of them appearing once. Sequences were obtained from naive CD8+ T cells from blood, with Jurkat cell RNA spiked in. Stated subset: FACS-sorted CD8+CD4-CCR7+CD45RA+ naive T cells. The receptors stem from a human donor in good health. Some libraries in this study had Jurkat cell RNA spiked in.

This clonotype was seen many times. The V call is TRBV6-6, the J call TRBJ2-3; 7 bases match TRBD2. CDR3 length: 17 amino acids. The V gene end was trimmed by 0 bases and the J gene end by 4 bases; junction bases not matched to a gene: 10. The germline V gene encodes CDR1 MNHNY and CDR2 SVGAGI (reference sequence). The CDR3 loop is CASSYSSFGGLSDTQYF. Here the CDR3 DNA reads TGTGCCAGCAGTTACTCGAGTTTCGGGGGGTTGTCAGATACGCAGTATTTT.

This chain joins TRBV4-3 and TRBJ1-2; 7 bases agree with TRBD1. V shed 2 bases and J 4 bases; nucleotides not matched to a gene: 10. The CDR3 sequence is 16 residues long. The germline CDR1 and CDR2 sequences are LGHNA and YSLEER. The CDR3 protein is CASSQIARTGTYGYTF. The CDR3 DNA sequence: TGCGCCAGCAGCCAAATCGCGCGGACAGGAACCTATGGCTACACCTTC.

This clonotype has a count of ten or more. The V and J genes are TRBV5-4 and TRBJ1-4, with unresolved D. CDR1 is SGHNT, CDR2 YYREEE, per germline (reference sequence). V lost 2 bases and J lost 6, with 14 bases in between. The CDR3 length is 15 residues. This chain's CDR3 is CASSFLGAVDEKLFF. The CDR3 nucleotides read TGTGCCAGCAGCTTCTTAGGAGCCGTCGATGAAAAACTGTTTTTT.

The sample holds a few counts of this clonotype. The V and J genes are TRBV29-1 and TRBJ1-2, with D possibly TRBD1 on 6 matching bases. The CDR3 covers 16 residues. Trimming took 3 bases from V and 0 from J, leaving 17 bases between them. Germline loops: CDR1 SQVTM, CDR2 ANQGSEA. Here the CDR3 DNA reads TGCAGCGTTGAGGGGGGCAGGGGAAAGGCTAACTATGGCTACACCTTC. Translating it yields CSVEGGRGKANYGYTF.

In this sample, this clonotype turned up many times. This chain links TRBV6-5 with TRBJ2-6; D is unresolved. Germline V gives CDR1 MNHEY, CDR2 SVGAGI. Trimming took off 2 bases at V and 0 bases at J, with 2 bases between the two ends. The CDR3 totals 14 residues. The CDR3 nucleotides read TGTGCCAGCAGTTACGTCTCTGGGGCCAACGTCCTGACTTTC. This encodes CASSYVSGANVLTF.

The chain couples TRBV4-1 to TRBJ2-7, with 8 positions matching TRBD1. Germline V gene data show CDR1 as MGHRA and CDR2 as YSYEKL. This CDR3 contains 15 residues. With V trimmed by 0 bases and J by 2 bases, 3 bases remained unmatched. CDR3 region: CASSQDRGLAYEQYF. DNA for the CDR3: TGCGCCAGCAGCCAAGACAGGGGGCTCGCCTACGAGCAGTACTTC.

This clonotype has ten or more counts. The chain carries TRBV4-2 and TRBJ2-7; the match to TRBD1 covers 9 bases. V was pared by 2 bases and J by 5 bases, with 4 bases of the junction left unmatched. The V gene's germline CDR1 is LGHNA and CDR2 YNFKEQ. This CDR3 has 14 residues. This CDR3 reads CASSQTGGGHEQYF. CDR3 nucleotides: TGTGCCAGCAGCCAAACAGGGGGCGGGCACGAGCAGTACTTC.

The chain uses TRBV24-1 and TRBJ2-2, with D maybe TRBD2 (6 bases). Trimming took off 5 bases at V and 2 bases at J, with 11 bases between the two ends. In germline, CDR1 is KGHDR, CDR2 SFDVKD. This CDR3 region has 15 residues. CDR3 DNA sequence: TGTGCCACCAGTGTCCGGGACTTCAACACCGGGGAGCTGTTTTTT. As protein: CATSVRDFNTGELFF.

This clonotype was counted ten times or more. The CDR3 bases are TGTGCCAGTAGTCAACGAATCGGGCGGGACTCAGATACGCAGTATTTT. It codes for CASSQRIGRDSDTQYF. The chain joins TRBV19 to TRBJ2-3; a possible D gene is TRBD2 (6 bases). Germline CDR1 is LNHDA and CDR2 is SQIVND (reference sequence). This CDR3 contains 16 residues. Trimming removed 5 bases at V and 4 bases at J, with 19 bases between.

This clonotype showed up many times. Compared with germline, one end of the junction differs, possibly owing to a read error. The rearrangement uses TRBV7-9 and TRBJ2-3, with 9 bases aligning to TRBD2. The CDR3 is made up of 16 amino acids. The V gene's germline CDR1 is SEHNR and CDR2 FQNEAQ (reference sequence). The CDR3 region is CASSRLAGGPPDTQCF. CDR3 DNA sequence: TGTGCCAGCAGCCGATTGGCGGGAGGGCCTCCAGATACGCAGTGTTTT.

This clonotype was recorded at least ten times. The CDR3 loop is CASSYNPTYEQYF. Written as DNA, the CDR3 is TGTGCCAGCAGTTATAACCCGACCTACGAGCAGTACTTC. This rearrangement joins TRBV6-5 to TRBJ2-7; no definite D call. Trimming removed 3 bases from V and 2 bases from J, with 8 bases in between. There are 13 residues in the CDR3. Germline V gene sequence: CDR1 MNHEY, CDR2 SVGAGI.

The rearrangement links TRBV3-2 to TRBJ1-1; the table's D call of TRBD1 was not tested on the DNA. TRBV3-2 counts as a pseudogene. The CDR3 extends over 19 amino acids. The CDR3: CASSQKIRTQGGMNTEAFF. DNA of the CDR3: TGTGCCAGCAGCCAAAAGATTCGAACGCAGGGCGGCATGAACACTGAAGCTTTCTTT.

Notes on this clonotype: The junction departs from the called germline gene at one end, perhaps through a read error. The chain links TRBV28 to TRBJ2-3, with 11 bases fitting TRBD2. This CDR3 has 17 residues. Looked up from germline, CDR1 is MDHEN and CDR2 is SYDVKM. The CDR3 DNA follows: TGTGCCAGCAGTTTATCCGCCGGACTAGCGGGTACAGATACGCGGTATTTT. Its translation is CASSLSAGLAGTDTRYF.

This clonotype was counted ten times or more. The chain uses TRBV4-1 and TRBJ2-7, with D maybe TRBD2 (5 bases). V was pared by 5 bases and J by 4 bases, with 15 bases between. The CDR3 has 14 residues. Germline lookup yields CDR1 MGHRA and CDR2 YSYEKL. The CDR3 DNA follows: TGCGCCAGCAGCATTAGCGCTGGAACATACGAGCAGTACTTC. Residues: CASSISAGTYEQYF.

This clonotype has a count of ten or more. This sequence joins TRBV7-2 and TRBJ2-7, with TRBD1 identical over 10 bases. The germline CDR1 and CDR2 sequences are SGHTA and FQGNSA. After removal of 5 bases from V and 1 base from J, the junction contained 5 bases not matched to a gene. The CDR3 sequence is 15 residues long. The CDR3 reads CASSPGQGPSYEQYF. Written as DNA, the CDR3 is TGTGCCAGCAGCCCGGGACAGGGGCCTTCCTACGAGCAGTACTTC.

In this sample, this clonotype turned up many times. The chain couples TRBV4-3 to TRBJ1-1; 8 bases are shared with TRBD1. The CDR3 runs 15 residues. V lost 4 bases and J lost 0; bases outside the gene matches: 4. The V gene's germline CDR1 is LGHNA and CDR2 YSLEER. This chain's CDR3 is CASSPDRALNTEAFF. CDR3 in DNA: TGCGCCAGCAGCCCGGACAGGGCTTTGAACACTGAAGCTTTCTTT.

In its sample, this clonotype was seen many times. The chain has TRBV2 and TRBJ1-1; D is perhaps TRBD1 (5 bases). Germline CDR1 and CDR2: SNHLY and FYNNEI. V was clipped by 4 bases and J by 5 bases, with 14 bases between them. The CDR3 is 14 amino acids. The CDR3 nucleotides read TGTGCCAGCAGTGGCCGCCAGGGAGGAACTGAAGCTTTCTTT. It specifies CASSGRQGGTEAFF.

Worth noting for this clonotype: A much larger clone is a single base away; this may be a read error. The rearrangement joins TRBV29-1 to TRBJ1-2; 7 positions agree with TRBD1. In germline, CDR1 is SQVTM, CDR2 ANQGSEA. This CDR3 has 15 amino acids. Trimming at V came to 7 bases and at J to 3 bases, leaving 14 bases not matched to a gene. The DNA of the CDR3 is TGCAGCGCTCGGAAAGGACAGGAGGAATACTATGGCTACACCTTC. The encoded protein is CSARKGQEEYYGYTF.

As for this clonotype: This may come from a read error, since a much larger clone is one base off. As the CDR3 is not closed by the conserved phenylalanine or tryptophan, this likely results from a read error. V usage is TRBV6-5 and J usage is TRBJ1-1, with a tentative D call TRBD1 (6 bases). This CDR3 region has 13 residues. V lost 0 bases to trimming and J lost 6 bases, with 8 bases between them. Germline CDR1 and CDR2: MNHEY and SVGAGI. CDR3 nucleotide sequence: TGTGCCAGCAGTTACTCGGGGACATCTGAAGCTTTCCTT. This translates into CASSYSGTSEAFL.

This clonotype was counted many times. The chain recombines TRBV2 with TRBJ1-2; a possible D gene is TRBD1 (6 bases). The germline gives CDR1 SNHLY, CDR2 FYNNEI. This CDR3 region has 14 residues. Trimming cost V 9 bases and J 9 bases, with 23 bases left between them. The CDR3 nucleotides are TGTGCCAGAGGACCGGACAGCTTCTTAATGAGCTACACCTTC. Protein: CARGPDSFLMSYTF.

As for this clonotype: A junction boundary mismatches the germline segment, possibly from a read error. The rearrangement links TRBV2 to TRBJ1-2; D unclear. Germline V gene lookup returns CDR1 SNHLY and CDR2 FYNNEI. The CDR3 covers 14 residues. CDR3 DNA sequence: TGTGCCAGAGGACCGGCCAGCTTCTTAATGAGCTATACCTTC. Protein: CARGPASFLMSYTF.

The CDR3 sequence: CASKHRDWETQYF. The CDR3 DNA reads as TGTGCCAGCAAGCACAGGGATTGGGAGACCCAGTACTTC. The chain has TRBV2 and TRBJ2-5; possibly TRBD1 for D (6 bases). This CDR3 is 13 amino acids long. The V gene lost 7 bases and the J gene lost 5 bases, with 14 bases spanning the gap. Germline V gene sequence: CDR1 SNHLY, CDR2 FYNNEI.

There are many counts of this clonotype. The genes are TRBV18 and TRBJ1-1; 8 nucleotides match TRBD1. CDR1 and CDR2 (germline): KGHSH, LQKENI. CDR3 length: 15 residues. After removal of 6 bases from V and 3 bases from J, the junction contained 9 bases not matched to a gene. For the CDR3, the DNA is TGTGCCAGCTCGCCTACGGGACAGGACTACACTGAAGCTTTCTTT. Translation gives CASSPTGQDYTEAFF.